The T cell receptor (beta chain) under discussion was sequenced for a study of blood T cells in healthy people across ages. V dropped 3 bases and J dropped 5 bases, with 13 bases sitting between them. The CDR3 sequence is 15 residues long. Germline assignment: CDR1 MGHDK and CDR2 SYGVNS. Study-wide points: Because donor CMV status was unknown, expanded clonotype changes were possibly confounded.

This clonotype has more than one count but fewer than ten. Its specificity is unknown. The authors ran a second PCR of 7 to 11 cycles using a sample-barcoded 5' primer and a J-beta primer mix. CDR3-containing paired-end reads numbered at least 3 million in each sample. TCRdb used MiXCR to reprocess the 5' RACE reads, holding one entry per CDR3 protein. The sample lists over a million distinct CDR3 sequences; less than 45% were seen once. The sample was blood. The gene calls are TRBV25-1 and TRBJ1-4; the D is unclear. The sequence was obtained from a woman in her late teens or twenties in good health. The CDR3 DNA reads TGTGCCAGCAGTGATCGATTCGGGCCGAATGAAAAACTGTTTTTT. Its protein product is CASSDRFGPNEKLFF.